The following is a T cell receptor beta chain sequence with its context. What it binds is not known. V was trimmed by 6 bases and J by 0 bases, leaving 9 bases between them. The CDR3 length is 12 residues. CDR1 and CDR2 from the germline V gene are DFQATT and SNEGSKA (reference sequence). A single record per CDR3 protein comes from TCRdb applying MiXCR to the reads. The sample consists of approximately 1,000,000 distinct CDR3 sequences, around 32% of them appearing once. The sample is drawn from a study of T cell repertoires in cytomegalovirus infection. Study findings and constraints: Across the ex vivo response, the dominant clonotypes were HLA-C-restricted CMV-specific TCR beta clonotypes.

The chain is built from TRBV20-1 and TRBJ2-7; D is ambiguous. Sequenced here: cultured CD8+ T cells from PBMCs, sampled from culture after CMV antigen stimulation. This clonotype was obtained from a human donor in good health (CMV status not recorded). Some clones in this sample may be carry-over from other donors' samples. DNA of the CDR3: TGCAGTGCCGACGGAGACTCCTACGAGCAGTACTTC. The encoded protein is CSADGDSYEQYF.